This T cell receptor (beta chain) was recovered during a study of CD8 T cells in ankylosing spondylitis. In this sample, this clonotype turned up many times. In TCRdb, the 5' RACE reads were re-called with MiXCR into one record per CDR3 protein. The sample consists of approximately 350,000 distinct CDR3 sequences, more than 20% of them appearing once. From germline, CDR1 is DFQATT and CDR2 SNEGSKA (reference sequence). This CDR3 spans 16 amino acids. Unmatched junction bases numbered 8, after V lost 5 bases and J lost 3 bases. The chain joins TRBV20-1 to TRBJ2-2; 11 bases are a match to TRBD1. The source of this sequence is a male donor with ankylosing spondylitis or in good health (not recorded which). The sequencing input was blood, either unsorted or a sorted T cell fraction (not recorded which). CDR3 coding DNA: TGCAGTGCTTCAAATCCGGGACAGGGGGACACCGGGGAGCTGTTTTTT. The encoded protein is CSASNPGQGDTGELFF.